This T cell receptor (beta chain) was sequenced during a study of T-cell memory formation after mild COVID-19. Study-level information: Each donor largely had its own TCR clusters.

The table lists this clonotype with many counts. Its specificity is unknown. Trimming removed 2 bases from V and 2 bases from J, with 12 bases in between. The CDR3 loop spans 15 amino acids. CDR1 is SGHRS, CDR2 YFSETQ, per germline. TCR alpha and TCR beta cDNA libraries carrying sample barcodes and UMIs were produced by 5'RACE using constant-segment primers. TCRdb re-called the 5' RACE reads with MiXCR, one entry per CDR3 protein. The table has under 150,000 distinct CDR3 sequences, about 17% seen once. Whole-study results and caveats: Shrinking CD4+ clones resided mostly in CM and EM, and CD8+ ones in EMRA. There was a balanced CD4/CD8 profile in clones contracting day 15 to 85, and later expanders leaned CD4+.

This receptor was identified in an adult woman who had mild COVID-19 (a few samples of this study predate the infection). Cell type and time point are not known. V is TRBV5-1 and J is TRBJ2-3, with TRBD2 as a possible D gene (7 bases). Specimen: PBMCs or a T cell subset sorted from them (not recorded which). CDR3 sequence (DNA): TGCGCCAGCAGCTTCCAGCGGGGACACACAGATACGCAGTATTTT. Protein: CASSFQRGHTDTQYF.